This T cell receptor (beta chain) was recorded in a study of OX40 agonist ivuxolimab in advanced cancers. Study-wide context: Ivuxolimab, which targeted the costimulatory receptor OX40 (CD134), was an agonistic, fully human IgG2 monoclonal antibody. Intravenous ivuxolimab was administered to patients every 2 weeks at six dose levels: 0.01, 0.1, 0.3, 1.5, 3 and 10 mg/kg. In the dose-escalation cohort, roughly 82% of patients were male, and the mean age was roughly 60 years with a range of about 20 to 80. The purpose of peripheral TCRbeta sequencing was to test whether ivuxolimab changed TCR sequence diversity and led to clonal T-cell expansion. Partial responses occurred in three dose-escalation patients, of whom one had hepatocellular carcinoma and two had cutaneous melanoma. Prior anti-PD-1, anti-PD-L1 or anti-CTLA-4 therapy was permitted, and checkpoint inhibitors had been received by about 36% of dose-escalation patients. The paper covers the monotherapy dose-escalation part of the phase I ivuxolimab trial, which included N ≈ 57 patients. Of the approximately 50 dose-escalation patients, hepatocellular carcinoma was present in 19, melanoma in approximately 15, renal cell carcinoma in 9 and head and neck cancer in 9. What the work shows at the level of the full study, not this receptor alone: On average, CD8+ T cells showed more expanded clones than CD4+ T cells after ivuxolimab. The antigen specificity of the clonally expanded peripheral T cells was not determined. Low levels of normalized T-cell clonal expansion were also seen in some nonresponding patients. At doses from 0.1 to 3.0 mg/kg, clonal expansion was seen in both CD4+ and CD8+ blood T cells between baseline and week 6. Partial responders in the 0.1-3.0 mg/kg groups had among the lowest normalized peripheral clonal expansion, especially among CD8+ T cells.

To sequence the TCRbeta CDR3 region, genomic DNA was isolated from the sorted cells. TCRbeta CDR3 regions were sequenced using the immunoSEQ Assay. This is the immuneACCESS table as TCRdb keeps it, with only in-frame sequences that have V and J called. A part of the clones is gone; compared with another copy, unresolved V genes explain less than half, and the rest is unexplained. Here the sample has fewer than 85,000 clones; around 85% occur a single time. The ten biggest clones cover about 1.9% of the sample. As to this clone: The antigen this receptor binds is unknown. No per-base quality is available; no much larger clone lies one base away.

The trial excluded patients who had a history of autoimmune disease or who were on systemic immunosuppression. Peripheral blood for TCR sequencing was drawn from every dose cohort at baseline, at cycle 4 day 1 and at cycle 7 day 1. The samples were drawn from a first-in-human, open-label, multicenter phase I dose-escalation trial of ivuxolimab. Adults with locally advanced or metastatic melanoma, renal cell, hepatocellular, or head and neck squamous cell carcinoma were enrolled in the trial. CD4+ and CD8+ T cells were sorted separately from peripheral blood before TCR sequencing. The CDR3 sequence holds 14 residues, the cysteine and phenylalanine included. Just the 42-base CDR3 DNA is kept, in frame starting at base 1. In the germline V gene, CDR1 corresponds to SGHRS and CDR2 to YFSETQ. Relative to germline, V is missing 1 base and J is missing 4 bases, with 1 base of the junction outside any gene match.

The starting material was CD4+ or CD8+ T cells sorted from blood, obtained in a trial of the OX40 agonist ivuxolimab. The chain joins TRBV5-1 to TRBJ2-7; 11 middle bases align to TRBD2. This clonotype was obtained from an adult with an advanced solid tumor such as melanoma, head and neck, liver or kidney cancer. The sequenced DNA is TGCGCCAGCAGCTTGACTAGCGGGAGTTACGAGCAGTACTTC. Its protein is CASSLTSGSYEQYF.